This T cell receptor (beta chain) appears in the sequencing data of a study of siplizumab effects on memory and regulatory T cells. Assayed TCR templates numbered 80,000 to 100,000 for each sample. Sequenced by immunoSEQ multiplex PCR; TCRdb stores in-frame clones only, minus some. The profile shows 90,000 to 110,000 clones, 93% of them singletons. This clonotype was sampled from a human donor in good health. Sequencing was done on a sample of CD4+ T cells sorted from blood.

This CDR3 reads CASGLVRETQYF. CDR3 DNA sequence: TGTGCCAGTGGGTTGGTCCGGGAGACCCAGTACTTC. The V call is TRBV28, the J call TRBJ2-5; D is uncertain. The CDR3 has 12 residues. The germline V and J ends were trimmed by 9 bases and 5 bases, with 13 bases remaining between them. Germline V gives CDR1 MDHEN, CDR2 SYDVKM.